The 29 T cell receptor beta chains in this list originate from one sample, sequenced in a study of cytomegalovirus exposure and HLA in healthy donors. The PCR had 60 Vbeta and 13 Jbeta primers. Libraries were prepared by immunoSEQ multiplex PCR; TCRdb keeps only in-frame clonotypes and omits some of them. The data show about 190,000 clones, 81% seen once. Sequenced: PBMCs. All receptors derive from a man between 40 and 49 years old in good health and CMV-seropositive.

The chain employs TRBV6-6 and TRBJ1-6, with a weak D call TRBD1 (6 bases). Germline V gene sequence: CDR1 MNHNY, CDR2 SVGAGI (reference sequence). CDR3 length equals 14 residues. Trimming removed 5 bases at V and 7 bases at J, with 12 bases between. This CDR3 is CASSQGGSNSPLHF. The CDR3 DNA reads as TGTGCCAGCAGTCAAGGGGGTTCGAATTCACCCCTCCACTTT.

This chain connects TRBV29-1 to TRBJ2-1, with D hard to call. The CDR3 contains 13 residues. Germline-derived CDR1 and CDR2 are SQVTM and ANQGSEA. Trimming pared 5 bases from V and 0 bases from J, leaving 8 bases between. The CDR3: CSVKYGSYNEQFF. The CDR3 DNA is TGCAGCGTTAAGTACGGCTCCTACAATGAGCAGTTCTTC.

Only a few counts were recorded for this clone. The chain's CDR3 is CASPAREAGELFF. DNA of the CDR3: TGTGCCAGCCCCGCCAGGGAAGCAGGGGAGCTGTTTTTT. The J gene is TRBJ2-2, the V gene TRBV7-9; TRBD1 is a possible D gene (5 bases). This CDR3 spans 13 amino acids. Per germline, CDR1 SEHNR and CDR2 FQNEAQ (reference sequence). V was clipped by 8 bases and J by 8 bases, with 15 bases between them.

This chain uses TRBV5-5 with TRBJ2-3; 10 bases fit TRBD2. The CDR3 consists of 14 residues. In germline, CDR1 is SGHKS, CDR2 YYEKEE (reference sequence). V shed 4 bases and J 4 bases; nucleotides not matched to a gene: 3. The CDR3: CASSPSGGADTQYF. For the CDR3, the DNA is TGTGCCAGCAGCCCCAGCGGGGGGGCAGATACGCAGTATTTT.

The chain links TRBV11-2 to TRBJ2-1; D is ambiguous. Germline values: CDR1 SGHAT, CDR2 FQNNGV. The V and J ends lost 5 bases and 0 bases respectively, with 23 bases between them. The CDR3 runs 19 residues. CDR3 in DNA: TGTGCCAGCAGCCAATGGTCGGGTTTGTTGGCACCCTCCTACAATGAGCAGTTCTTC. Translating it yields CASSQWSGLLAPSYNEQFF.

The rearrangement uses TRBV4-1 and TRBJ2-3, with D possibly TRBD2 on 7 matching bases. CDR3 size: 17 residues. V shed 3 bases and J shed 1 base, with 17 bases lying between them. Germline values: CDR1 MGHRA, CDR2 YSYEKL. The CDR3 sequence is CASSQSRGALGTDTQYF. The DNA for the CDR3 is TGCGCCAGCAGCCAGAGCCGGGGGGCGTTAGGCACAGATACGCAGTATTTT.

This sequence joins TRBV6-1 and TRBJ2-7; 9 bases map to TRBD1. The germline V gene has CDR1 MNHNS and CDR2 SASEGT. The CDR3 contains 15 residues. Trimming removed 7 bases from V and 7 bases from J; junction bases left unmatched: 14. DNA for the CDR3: TGTGCCAGCACCATCGGACAGGGGAGCTTTAGAGAGCAGTACTTC. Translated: CASTIGQGSFREQYF.

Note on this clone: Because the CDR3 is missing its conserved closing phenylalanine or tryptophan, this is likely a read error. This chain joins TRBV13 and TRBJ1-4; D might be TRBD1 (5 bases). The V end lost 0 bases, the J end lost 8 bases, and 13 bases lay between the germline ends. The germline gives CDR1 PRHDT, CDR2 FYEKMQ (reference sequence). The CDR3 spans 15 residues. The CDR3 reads CASSLGRGLNEKLFL. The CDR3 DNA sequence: TGTGCCAGCAGCTTAGGTCGGGGACTCAACGAAAAACTGTTTTTG.

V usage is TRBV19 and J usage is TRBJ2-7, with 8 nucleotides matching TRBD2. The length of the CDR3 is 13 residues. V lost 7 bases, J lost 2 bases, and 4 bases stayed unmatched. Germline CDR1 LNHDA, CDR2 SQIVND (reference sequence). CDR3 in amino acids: CASNPGLAYEQYF. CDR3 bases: TGTGCCAGTAATCCGGGACTAGCCTACGAGCAGTACTTC.

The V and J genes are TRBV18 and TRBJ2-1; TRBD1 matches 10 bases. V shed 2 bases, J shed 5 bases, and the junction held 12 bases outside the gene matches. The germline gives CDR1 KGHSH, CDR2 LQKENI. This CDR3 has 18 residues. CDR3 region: CASSPYTAGTGVNNEQFF. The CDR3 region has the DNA TGTGCCAGCTCACCATATACTGCCGGGACAGGGGTCAACAATGAGCAGTTCTTC. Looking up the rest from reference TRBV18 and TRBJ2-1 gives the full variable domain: NAGVMQNPRHLVRRRGQEARLRCSPMKGHSHVYWYRQLPEEGLKFMVYLQKENIIDESGMPKERFSAEFPKEGPSILRIQQVVRGDSAAYFCASSPYTAGTGVNNEQFFGPGTRLTVL.

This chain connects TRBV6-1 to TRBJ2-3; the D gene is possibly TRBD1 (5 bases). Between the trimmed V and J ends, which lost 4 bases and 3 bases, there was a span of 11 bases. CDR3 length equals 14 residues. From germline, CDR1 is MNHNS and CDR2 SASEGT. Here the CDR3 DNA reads TGTGCCAGCAGTGCTCAGGGATTGACAGATACGCAGTATTTT. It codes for CASSAQGLTDTQYF.

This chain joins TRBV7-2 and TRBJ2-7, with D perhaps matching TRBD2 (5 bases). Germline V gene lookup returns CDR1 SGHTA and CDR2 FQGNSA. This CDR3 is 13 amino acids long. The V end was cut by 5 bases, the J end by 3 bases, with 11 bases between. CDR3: CASSVRADYEQYF. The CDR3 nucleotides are TGTGCCAGCAGCGTGAGGGCGGACTACGAGCAGTACTTC.

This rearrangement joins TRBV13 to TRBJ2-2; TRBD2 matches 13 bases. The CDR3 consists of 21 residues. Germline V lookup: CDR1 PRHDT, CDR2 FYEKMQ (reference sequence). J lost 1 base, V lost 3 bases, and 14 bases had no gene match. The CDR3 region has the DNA TGTGCCAGCAGCTTCGACCGACGGACTAGCGGGGGCCCGGGGAACACCGGGGAGCTGTTTTTT. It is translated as CASSFDRRTSGGPGNTGELFF. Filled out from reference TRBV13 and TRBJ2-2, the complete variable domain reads AAGVIQSPRHLIKEKRETATLKCYPIPRHDTVYWYQQGPGQDPQFLISFYEKMQSDKGSIPDRFSAQQFSDYHSELNMSSLELGDSALYFCASSFDRRTSGGPGNTGELFFGEGSRLTVL.

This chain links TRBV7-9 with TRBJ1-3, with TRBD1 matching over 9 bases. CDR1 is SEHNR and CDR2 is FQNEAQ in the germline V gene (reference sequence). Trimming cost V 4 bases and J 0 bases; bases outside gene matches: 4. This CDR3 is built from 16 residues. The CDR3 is CASSSRTGASGNTIYF. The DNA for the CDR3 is TGTGCCAGCAGCTCCCGGACAGGGGCCTCTGGAAACACCATATATTTT.

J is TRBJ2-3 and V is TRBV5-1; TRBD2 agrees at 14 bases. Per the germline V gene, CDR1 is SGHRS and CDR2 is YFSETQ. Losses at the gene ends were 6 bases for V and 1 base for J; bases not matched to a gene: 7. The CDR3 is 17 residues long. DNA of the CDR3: TGCGCCAGCACCCTAGGGACTAGCGGGAGTGGCACAGATACGCAGTATTTT. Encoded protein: CASTLGTSGSGTDTQYF. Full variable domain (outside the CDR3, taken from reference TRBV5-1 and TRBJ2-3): KAGVTQTPRYLIKTRGQQVTLSCSPISGHRSVSWYQQTPGQGLQFLFEYFSETQRNKGNFPGRFSGRQFSNSRSEMNVSTLELGDSALYLCASTLGTSGSGTDTQYFGPGTRLTVL.

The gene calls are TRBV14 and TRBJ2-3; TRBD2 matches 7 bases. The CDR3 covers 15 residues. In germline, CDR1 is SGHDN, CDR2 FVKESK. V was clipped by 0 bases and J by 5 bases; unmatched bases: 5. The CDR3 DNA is TGTGCCAGCAGCCAAGATCGGGGCGGGAGAGATACGCAGTATTTT. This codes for CASSQDRGGRDTQYF.

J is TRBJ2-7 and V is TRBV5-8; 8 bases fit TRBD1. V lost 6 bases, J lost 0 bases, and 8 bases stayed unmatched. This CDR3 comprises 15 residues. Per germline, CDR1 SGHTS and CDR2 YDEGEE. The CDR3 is CASTHRQGTSYEQYF. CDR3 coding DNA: TGTGCCAGCACCCACCGACAGGGGACCTCCTACGAGCAGTACTTC. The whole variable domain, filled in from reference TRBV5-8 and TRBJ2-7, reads EAGVTQSPTHLIKTRGQQATLRCSPISGHTSVYWYQQALGLGLQFLLWYDEGEERNRGNFPPRFSGRQFPNYSSELNVNALELEDSALYLCASTHRQGTSYEQYFGPGTRLTVT.

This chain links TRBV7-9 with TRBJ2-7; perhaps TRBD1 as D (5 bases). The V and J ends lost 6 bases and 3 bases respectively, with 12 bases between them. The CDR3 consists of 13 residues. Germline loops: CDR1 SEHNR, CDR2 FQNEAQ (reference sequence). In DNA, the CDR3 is TGTGCCAGCAGGCCGGGTAGGGGCTACGAGCAGTACTTC. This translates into CASRPGRGYEQYF.

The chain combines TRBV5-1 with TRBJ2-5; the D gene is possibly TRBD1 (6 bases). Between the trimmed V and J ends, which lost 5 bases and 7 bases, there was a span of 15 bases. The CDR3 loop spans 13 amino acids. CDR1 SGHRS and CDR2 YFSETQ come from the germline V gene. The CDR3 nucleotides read TGCGCCAGCAGGGTTACAGGGTCCGGGACCCAGTACTTC. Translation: CASRVTGSGTQYF.

DNA of the CDR3: TGTGCCAGCTCAACACGGACAGGGAACGAAAAACTGTTTTTT. It specifies CASSTRTGNEKLFF. The chain uses TRBV18 and TRBJ1-4, with 8 bases that match TRBD1. Germline trimming cut 5 bases from V and 8 bases from J; bases unmatched to any gene: 7. CDR3 length equals 14 residues. Germline V gives CDR1 KGHSH, CDR2 LQKENI.

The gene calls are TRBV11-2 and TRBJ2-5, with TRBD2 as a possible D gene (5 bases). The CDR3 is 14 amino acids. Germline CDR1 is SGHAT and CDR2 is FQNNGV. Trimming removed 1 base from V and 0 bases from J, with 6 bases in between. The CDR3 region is CASSLAGNQETQYF. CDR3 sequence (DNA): TGTGCCAGCAGCTTAGCCGGGAACCAAGAGACCCAGTACTTC.

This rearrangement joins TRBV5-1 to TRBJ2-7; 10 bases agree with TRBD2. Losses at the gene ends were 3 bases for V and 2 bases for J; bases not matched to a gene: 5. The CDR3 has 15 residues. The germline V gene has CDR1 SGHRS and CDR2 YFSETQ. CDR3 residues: CASSSSTSGPYEQYF. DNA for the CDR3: TGCGCCAGCAGCTCCTCGACTAGCGGGCCCTACGAGCAGTACTTC.

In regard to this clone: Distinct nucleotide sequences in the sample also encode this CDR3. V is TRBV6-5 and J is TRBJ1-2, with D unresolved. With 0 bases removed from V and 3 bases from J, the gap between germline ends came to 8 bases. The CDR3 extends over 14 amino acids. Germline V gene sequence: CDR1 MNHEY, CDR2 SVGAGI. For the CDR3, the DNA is TGTGCCAGCAGTTACTCGTACAGAGACTATGGCTACACCTTC. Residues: CASSYSYRDYGYTF.

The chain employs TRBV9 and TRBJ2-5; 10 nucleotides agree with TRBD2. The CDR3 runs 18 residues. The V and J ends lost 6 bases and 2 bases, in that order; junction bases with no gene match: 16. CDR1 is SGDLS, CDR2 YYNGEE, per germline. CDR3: CASTPERLGLATQETQYF. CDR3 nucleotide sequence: TGTGCCAGCACCCCAGAGCGGTTGGGACTAGCGACTCAAGAGACCCAGTACTTC.

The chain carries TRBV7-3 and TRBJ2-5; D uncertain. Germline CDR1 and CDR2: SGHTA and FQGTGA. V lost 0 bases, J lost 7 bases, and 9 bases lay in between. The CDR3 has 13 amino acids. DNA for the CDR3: TGTGCCAGCAGCTTAACCCACGAGCGGACCCAGTACTTC. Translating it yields CASSLTHERTQYF.

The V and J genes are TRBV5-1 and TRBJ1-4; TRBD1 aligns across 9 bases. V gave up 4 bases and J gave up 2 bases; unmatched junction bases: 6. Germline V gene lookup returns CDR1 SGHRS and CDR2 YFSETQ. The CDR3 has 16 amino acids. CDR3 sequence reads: CASSKGQGGTNEKLFF. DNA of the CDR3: TGCGCCAGCAGCAAGGGACAGGGCGGCACTAATGAAAAACTGTTTTTT.

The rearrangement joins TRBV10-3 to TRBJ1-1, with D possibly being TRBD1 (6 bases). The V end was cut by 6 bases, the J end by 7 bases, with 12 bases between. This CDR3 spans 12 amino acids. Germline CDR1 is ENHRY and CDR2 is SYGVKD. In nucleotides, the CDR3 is TGTGCCATCAGGGGGGAACAGGGTGAAGCTTTCTTT. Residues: CAIRGEQGEAFF.

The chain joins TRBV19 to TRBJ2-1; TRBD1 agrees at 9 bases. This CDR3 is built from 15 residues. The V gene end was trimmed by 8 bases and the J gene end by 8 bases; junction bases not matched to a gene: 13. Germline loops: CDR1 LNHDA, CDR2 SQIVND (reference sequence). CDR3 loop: CASLGYVGTGYEQFF. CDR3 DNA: TGTGCCAGTCTCGGTTATGTGGGGACAGGGTATGAGCAGTTCTTC.

The CDR3 reads CASSQREDGYEQYF. The DNA of the CDR3 is TGTGCCAGCAGCCAGCGGGAGGATGGCTACGAGCAGTACTTC. The rearrangement joins TRBV2 to TRBJ2-7; 9 bases match TRBD2. The germline CDR1 and CDR2 sequences are SNHLY and FYNNEI. This CDR3 has 14 amino acids. V shed 6 bases and J 3 bases; nucleotides not matched to a gene: 6.